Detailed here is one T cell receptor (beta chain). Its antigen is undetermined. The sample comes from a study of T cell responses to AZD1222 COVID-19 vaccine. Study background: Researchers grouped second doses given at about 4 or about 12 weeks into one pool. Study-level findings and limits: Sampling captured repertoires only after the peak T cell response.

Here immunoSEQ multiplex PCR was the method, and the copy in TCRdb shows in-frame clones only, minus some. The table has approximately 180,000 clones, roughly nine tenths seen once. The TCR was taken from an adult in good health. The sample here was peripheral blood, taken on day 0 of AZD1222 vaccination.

CDR3 bases: TGTGCCAGAAGCTTTTTCCCCTACAGGGGAGAAGATAATTCACCCCTCCACTTT. Residues: CARSFFPYRGEDNSPLHF. V and J are TRBV5-3 and TRBJ1-6; TRBD1 matches at 7 bases. TRBV5-3 is noted as an ORF with a role that remains uncertain. The V segment lost 2 bases and the J segment 5 bases; nucleotides outside the gene matches: 13. CDR3 length: 18 amino acids.